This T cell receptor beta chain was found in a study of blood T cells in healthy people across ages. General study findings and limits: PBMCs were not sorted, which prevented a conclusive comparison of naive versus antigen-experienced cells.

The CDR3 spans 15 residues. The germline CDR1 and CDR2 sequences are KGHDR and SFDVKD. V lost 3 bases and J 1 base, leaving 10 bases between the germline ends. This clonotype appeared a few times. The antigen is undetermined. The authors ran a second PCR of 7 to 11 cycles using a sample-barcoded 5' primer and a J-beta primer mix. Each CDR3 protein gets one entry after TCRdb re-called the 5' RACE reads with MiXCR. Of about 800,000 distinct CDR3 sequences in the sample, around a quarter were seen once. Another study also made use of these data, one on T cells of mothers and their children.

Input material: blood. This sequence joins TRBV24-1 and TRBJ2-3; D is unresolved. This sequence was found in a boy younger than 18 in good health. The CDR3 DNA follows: TGTGCCACCAGTGATACTCGTATCGGCACAGATACGCAGTATTTT. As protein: CATSDTRIGTDTQYF.